The sequence of this TCR beta chain was determined in a study of post-analysis software for immune sequencing data. Turning to the study itself: The disease courses covered relapsing-remitting, secondary progressive and progressive-relapsing multiple sclerosis. Study-level findings and limits: Multiple sclerosis was associated with a significant reduction in normalized Chao1 diversity relative to controls. There were a few TRBV segments more frequent in patients than controls, and TRBV5-6, TRBV5-1 and TRBV20-1 were among them.

With 1 base removed from V and 6 bases from J, the gap between germline ends came to 12 bases. CDR3 length: 14 amino acids. The germline V gene encodes CDR1 SGHRS and CDR2 YFSETQ. Each TCR beta cDNA library carried unique molecular identifiers. TCRdb reprocessed the PCR reads via MiXCR and lists one record per CDR3 protein. The sample consists of hundreds of thousands of distinct CDR3 sequences, 59% of them appearing once. This clonotype was found a few times. The antigen is undetermined. The chain links TRBV5-1 to TRBJ2-3, with a weak D call TRBD2 (6 bases). The sequenced material came from blood. This sequence originates from a girl aged 2 to 10 with multiple sclerosis. The CDR3, as DNA: TGCGCCAGCAGCTTGACGGGAGAGGTCGATACGCAGTATTTT. This gives the protein CASSLTGEVDTQYF.